These 31 T cell receptor beta chains came from one sample sequenced in a study of beta chain features in type 1 diabetes. These TCRs are of unknown antigen specificity. Points from the study as a whole: There was a moderate but significant shortening of TCRB CDR3s in all four CD4+ subsets of Type 1 diabetes patients.

Of the isolated RNA, all was reverse transcribed, and so the sequenced material was expressed TCRB transcripts. Measured with immunoSEQ multiplex PCR; TCRdb has only the in-frame clones, and not every one. This table has under 300,000 clones, roughly 22% appearing once. Sequencing was performed on naive CD4+ T cells from blood. All receptors come from a woman between 35 and 50 years old with type 1 diabetes.

The chain joins TRBV7-9 to TRBJ1-2; D is possibly TRBD1 (6 bases). CDR3 length: 12 amino acids. CDR1 SEHNR and CDR2 FQNEAQ come from the germline V gene (reference sequence). V was cut by 4 bases and J by 6 bases, with 9 bases left in between. CDR3 amino acids: CASSSSGDGYTF. CDR3 sequence (DNA): TGTGCCAGCAGCTCCTCAGGGGATGGCTACACCTTC.

Concerning this clone itself: The identical CDR3 is also encoded by other nucleotide sequences in the sample. The rearrangement links TRBV7-2 to TRBJ1-1, with a possible D match to TRBD1 (5 bases). Germline CDR1 reads SGHTA; CDR2 reads FQGNSA. The CDR3 length is 14 residues. V was trimmed by 2 bases and J by 0 bases, leaving 7 bases between them. This chain's CDR3 is CASSLQGLNTEAFF. DNA for the CDR3: TGTGCCAGCAGCTTACAGGGCTTGAACACTGAAGCTTTCTTT.

This clone has a handful of counts. This chain uses TRBV20-1 with TRBJ2-3; D not certain. Germline-derived CDR1 and CDR2 are DFQATT and SNEGSKA (reference sequence). The CDR3 spans 11 residues. V was pared by 5 bases and J by 3 bases, with 6 bases between. CDR3 residues: CSAAGTDTQYF. CDR3 DNA: TGCAGTGCTGCCGGTACAGATACGCAGTATTTT.

The rearrangement uses TRBV5-1 and TRBJ2-5; TRBD2 matches at 8 bases. The ends lost 2 bases at V and 4 bases at J; junction bases unmatched: 7. The germline gives CDR1 SGHRS, CDR2 YFSETQ. This CDR3 contains 15 residues. The CDR3 nucleotides read TGCGCCAGCAGCTTTAGTAGCGGGAATAGAGAGACCCAGTACTTC. Its translation: CASSFSSGNRETQYF.

Comment on this clone: The identical CDR3 is also encoded by other nucleotide sequences in the sample. The chain employs TRBV7-9 and TRBJ1-5, with a possible D match to TRBD1 (5 bases). CDR3 length: 15 amino acids. With 5 bases removed from V and 4 bases from J, the gap between germline ends came to 15 bases. Germline assignment: CDR1 SEHNR and CDR2 FQNEAQ (reference sequence). CDR3 nucleotides: TGTGCCAGCAGCCCCCAGGGTCAAGGAAATCAGCCCCAGCATTTT. This codes for CASSPQGQGNQPQHF.

This clone was counted between two and nine times. The identical CDR3 is also encoded by other nucleotide sequences in the sample. The chain combines TRBV30 with TRBJ1-1; D not resolved. This CDR3 contains 12 residues. Trimming left V 2 bases short and J 1 base short, with 5 bases between. CDR1 and CDR2 from the germline V gene are GTSNPN and SVGIG (reference sequence). The CDR3 loop is CAWSPGNTEAFF. CDR3 DNA: TGTGCCTGGAGTCCCGGGAACACTGAAGCTTTCTTT. Based on the CDR3 plus reference TRBV30 and TRBJ1-1, the full variable domain is SQTIHQWPATLVQPVGSPLSLECTVEGTSNPNLYWYRQAAGRGLQLLFYSVGIGQISSEVPQNLSASRPQDRQFILSSKKLLLSDSGFYLCAWSPGNTEAFFGQGTRLTVV.

The gene calls are TRBV4-3 and TRBJ2-6; TRBD1 aligns across 7 bases. From germline, CDR1 is LGHNA and CDR2 YSLEER. The CDR3 runs 18 residues. Germline trimming cut 5 bases from V and 2 bases from J; bases unmatched to any gene: 12. The CDR3 is CASSGAKGAVPGANVLTF. CDR3 bases: TGCGCCAGCAGCGGCGCAAAGGGGGCGGTCCCTGGGGCCAACGTCCTGACTTTC.

The chain uses TRBV7-3 and TRBJ2-5; 9 nucleotides line up with TRBD1. CDR1 and CDR2 from the germline V gene are SGHTA and FQGTGA. Trimming at V came to 5 bases and at J to 5 bases, leaving 3 bases not matched to a gene. The CDR3 has 13 amino acids. CDR3 nucleotides: TGTGCCAGCAGCAGGACAGGGGAGGAGACCCAGTACTTC. It specifies CASSRTGEETQYF.

Turning to this clone: Distinct nucleotide sequences in the sample also encode this CDR3. The chain is built from TRBV19 and TRBJ1-5; the D is unclear. V was shortened by 3 bases and J by 4 bases, with 7 bases between the two germline ends. The CDR3 spans 13 residues. Looked up from germline, CDR1 is LNHDA and CDR2 is SQIVND (reference sequence). The CDR3 here is CASSISLNQPQHF. Written as DNA, the CDR3 is TGTGCCAGTAGTATTTCTCTGAATCAGCCCCAGCATTTT.

This clone came up once. The chain uses TRBV4-2 and TRBJ2-3; a weak D match, TRBD1 (6 bases). From germline, CDR1 is LGHNA and CDR2 YNFKEQ. V was trimmed by 2 bases and J by 5 bases, leaving 17 bases between them. This CDR3 comprises 16 residues. CDR3 nucleotides: TGTGCCAGCAGCCAACCGGAGAGGCCAGGGGAAGATACGCAGTATTTT. This gives the protein CASSQPERPGEDTQYF.

The genes are TRBV28 and TRBJ1-1; 9 positions agree with TRBD1. Germline CDR1 MDHEN, CDR2 SYDVKM. V lost 4 bases to trimming and J lost 4 bases; unmatched junction nucleotides: 4. The CDR3 consists of 14 residues. The CDR3 region has the DNA TGTGCCAGCAGTTCACCACAGGGGGCCACTGAAGCTTTCTTT. Amino acids: CASSSPQGATEAFF.

J is TRBJ1-5 and V is TRBV6-6; TRBD1 might be the D (6 bases). Trimming pared 7 bases from V and 9 bases from J, leaving 25 bases between. Germline V lookup: CDR1 MNHNY, CDR2 SVGAGI (reference sequence). The CDR3 length is 16 residues. This CDR3 reads CASKPTGGGEARPQHF. DNA of the CDR3: TGTGCCAGCAAACCCACGGGCGGGGGCGAGGCGCGGCCCCAGCATTTT.

CDR3 in DNA: TGTGCCACCAGCAGAGGGCCGGCGGGGCACACCGGGGAGCTGTTTTTT. Protein sequence: CATSRGPAGHTGELFF. The chain carries TRBV15 and TRBJ2-2; D possibly corresponds to TRBD2 (6 bases). Germline values: CDR1 LNHNV, CDR2 YYDKDF (reference sequence). V lost 1 base and J 3 bases, leaving 12 bases between the germline ends. The CDR3 is made up of 16 amino acids. The whole variable domain, remainder taken from reference TRBV15 and TRBJ2-2, is DAMVIQNPRYQVTQFGKPVTLSCSQTLNHNVMYWYQQKSSQAPKLLFHYYDKDFNNEADTPDNFQSRRPNTSFCFLDIRSPGLGDTAMYLCATSRGPAGHTGELFFGEGSRLTVL.

This clone was recorded a few times. The chain is built from TRBV9 and TRBJ2-1; tentatively, D is TRBD1 (6 bases). The length of the CDR3 is 13 residues. Germline-derived CDR1 and CDR2 are SGDLS and YYNGEE. V lost 0 bases, J lost 5 bases, and 6 bases lay in between. The CDR3 nucleotides read TGTGCCAGCAGCGTAGGGACAGACAATGAGCAGTTCTTC. The encoded protein is CASSVGTDNEQFF.

This clone showed up just a few times. The chain recombines TRBV18 with TRBJ2-7; TRBD2 is a possible D gene (5 bases). The V and J ends lost 2 bases and 3 bases respectively, with 14 bases between them. This CDR3 has 15 amino acids. Per the germline V gene, CDR1 is KGHSH and CDR2 is LQKENI. The CDR3 loop reads CASSPDSIRDYEQYF. CDR3 in DNA: TGTGCCAGCTCACCAGACTCGATCCGGGACTACGAGCAGTACTTC.

This rearrangement joins TRBV18 to TRBJ2-3; 9 nucleotides line up with TRBD1. Germline CDR1 is KGHSH and CDR2 is LQKENI. The CDR3 is made up of 16 amino acids. The ends lost 5 bases at V and 2 bases at J; junction bases unmatched: 8. DNA of the CDR3: TGTGCCAGCTCAACCACCGGGACAGGGTTCACAGATACGCAGTATTTT. This encodes CASSTTGTGFTDTQYF.

V and J are TRBV25-1 and TRBJ2-1, with 7 bases aligning to TRBD2. The CDR3 runs to 16 residues. J lost 7 bases, V lost 1 base, and 10 bases had no gene match. The germline gives CDR1 MGHDK, CDR2 SYGVNS. This chain's CDR3 is CASSEWAGEVFNEQFF. CDR3 nucleotide sequence: TGTGCCAGCAGTGAATGGGCGGGAGAGGTGTTTAATGAGCAGTTCTTC.

This clone was recorded a few times. The genes are TRBV7-2 and TRBJ1-1, with D tentatively TRBD1 (5 bases). The CDR3 extends over 14 amino acids. The germline V gene has CDR1 SGHTA and CDR2 FQGNSA. V was trimmed by 2 bases and J by 1 base, leaving 8 bases between them. The CDR3 loop reads CASSLSTANTEAFF. The DNA of the CDR3 is TGTGCCAGCAGCTTATCGACAGCGAACACTGAAGCTTTCTTT.

V usage is TRBV28 and J usage is TRBJ1-2, with 7 bases matching TRBD1. Germline V gene data show CDR1 as MDHEN and CDR2 as SYDVKM. The J segment lost 4 bases and the V segment lost 4 bases, leaving 9 bases of the junction unmatched. This CDR3 has 15 residues. CDR3 sequence reads: CASSWANRGIYGYTF. The CDR3 DNA sequence: TGTGCCAGCAGTTGGGCCAACAGGGGAATCTATGGCTACACCTTC.

A few counts support this clone. The gene calls are TRBV5-1 and TRBJ1-2, with D perhaps TRBD1 (5 bases). Germline-derived CDR1 and CDR2 are SGHRS and YFSETQ. Trimming shortened V by 4 bases and J by 3 bases, and 22 bases separated the two germline ends. The CDR3 runs 17 residues. CDR3 protein: CASSIQASEGLYYGYTF. The CDR3 nucleotides are TGCGCCAGCAGCATACAGGCTAGCGAAGGATTATACTATGGCTACACCTTC. Full variable domain (rest looked up from reference TRBV5-1 and TRBJ1-2): KAGVTQTPRYLIKTRGQQVTLSCSPISGHRSVSWYQQTPGQGLQFLFEYFSETQRNKGNFPGRFSGRQFSNSRSEMNVSTLELGDSALYLCASSIQASEGLYYGYTFGSGTRLTVV.

With respect to this clone: A read error may account for a junction end that differs from germline. This chain uses TRBV28 with TRBJ2-4, with a possible D match to TRBD1 (6 bases). The CDR3 has 10 residues. Germline V CDR1 and CDR2: MDHEN, SYDVKM. CDR3 sequence (DNA): TGTGCCAGTTCGGGACACACCTCAAGCTTC. Amino acid sequence: CASSGHTSSF.

This clone has only a few counts. This chain connects TRBV28 to TRBJ2-1; D is undetermined. Trimming shortened V by 4 bases and J by 6 bases, and 4 bases separated the two germline ends. The CDR3 runs to 11 residues. Germline V gives CDR1 MDHEN, CDR2 SYDVKM. DNA for the CDR3: TGTGCCAGCAGTTCGCGCAATGAGCAGTTCTTC. Translated: CASSSRNEQFF.

Only a few counts were recorded for this clone. This chain connects TRBV14 to TRBJ2-5, with D tentatively TRBD1 (5 bases). Germline CDR1 is SGHDN and CDR2 is FVKESK. The CDR3 contains 17 residues. Trimming took off 1 base at V and 0 bases at J, with 15 bases between the two ends. DNA for the CDR3: TGTGCCAGCAGCCAAGTTAAAGCACAGGTGTACCAAGAGACCCAGTACTTC. Protein product: CASSQVKAQVYQETQYF. Based on the CDR3 plus reference TRBV14 and TRBJ2-5, the full variable domain is EAGVTQFPSHSVIEKGQTVTLRCDPISGHDNLYWYRRVMGKEIKFLLHFVKESKQDESGMPNNRFLAERTGGTYSTLKVQPAELEDSGVYFCASSQVKAQVYQETQYFGPGTRLLVL.

The CDR3 spells CASSPPGRVDLDTQYF. As DNA, the CDR3 is TGTGCCAGCTCACCACCGGGCAGGGTTGATTTGGATACGCAGTATTTT. The chain recombines TRBV18 with TRBJ2-3; D is possibly TRBD1 (5 bases). V gave up 0 bases and J gave up 6 bases, with 16 bases separating them. Germline CDR1 KGHSH, CDR2 LQKENI. The CDR3 consists of 16 residues.

This clone was detected a few times. The V gene is TRBV28, the J gene TRBJ2-7; 7 positions match TRBD2. Germline assignment: CDR1 MDHEN and CDR2 SYDVKM. V shed 8 bases, J shed 3 bases, and the junction held 19 bases outside the gene matches. There are 17 residues in the CDR3. CDR3 in amino acids: CASGSGGRAGMSYEQYF. CDR3 sequence (DNA): TGTGCCAGCGGGTCGGGAGGTCGGGCAGGGATGAGCTACGAGCAGTACTTC.

This sequence joins TRBV27 and TRBJ1-2, with D perhaps TRBD1 (6 bases). The CDR3 is 17 residues long. V shed 2 bases and J shed 1 base, with 17 bases lying between them. Per germline, CDR1 MNHEY and CDR2 SMNVEV (reference sequence). CDR3 in DNA: TGTGCCAGCAGTTTAAGAGTGACAGGCCGATATAACTATGGCTACACCTTC. Protein: CASSLRVTGRYNYGYTF.

This chain connects TRBV29-1 to TRBJ2-3, with D maybe TRBD2 (6 bases). The germline gives CDR1 SQVTM, CDR2 ANQGSEA. Trimming removed 5 bases from V and 3 bases from J, with 9 bases in between. CDR3 size: 12 residues. CDR3 sequence reads: CSVWDSTDTQYF. Written as DNA, the CDR3 is TGCAGCGTTTGGGACTCGACAGATACGCAGTATTTT.

In this sample, this clone turned up a few times. This chain connects TRBV4-3 to TRBJ2-2; the D gene is possibly TRBD1 (6 bases). The V gene's germline CDR1 is LGHNA and CDR2 YSLEER. CDR3 length: 17 residues. Trimming left V 1 base short and J 2 bases short, with 14 bases between. CDR3 residues: CASSQGPTGANTGELFF. The DNA for the CDR3 is TGCGCCAGCAGCCAAGGCCCGACAGGAGCTAACACCGGGGAGCTGTTTTTT.

This clone was observed a few times. The gene calls are TRBV9 and TRBJ2-2; D unclear. The CDR3 consists of 14 residues. Germline V gene lookup returns CDR1 SGDLS and CDR2 YYNGEE. Trimming removed 2 bases at V and 2 bases at J, with 7 bases between. This CDR3 is CASSVQANTGELFF. CDR3 in DNA: TGTGCCAGCAGCGTTCAGGCTAACACCGGGGAGCTGTTTTTT.

This clone was observed a handful of times. The CDR3 sequence is CASSQGHTDTQYF. As DNA, the CDR3 is TGCGCCAGCAGCCAGGGCCACACAGATACGCAGTATTTT. The chain recombines TRBV4-3 with TRBJ2-3; D uncertain. Trimming stripped 3 bases from V and 2 bases from J, with 6 bases between. CDR3 size: 13 residues. From germline, CDR1 is LGHNA and CDR2 YSLEER.

With regard to this clone: Compared with germline, one end of the junction differs, possibly owing to a read error. This chain joins TRBV7-2 and TRBJ1-2, with D perhaps matching TRBD1 (6 bases). The CDR3 totals 12 residues. Germline loops: CDR1 SGHTA, CDR2 FQGNSA. This CDR3 reads CGGGVPLGGYTF. The CDR3 DNA follows: TGCGGGGGGGGCGTCCCACTGGGTGGCTACACCTTC.